This T cell receptor (beta chain) was identified in a study of blood T cell repertoires in COVID-19 (TCRdb year 2020). For context, the study as a whole: Samples covering the acute and convalescent phases of COVID-19 were provided by collaborators in the United States, Italy and Spain. The material from the prospective study consisted of cDNA or gDNA derived from T cells, B-cell-depleted T cells, or PBMCs. Subjects who had been exposed to COVID-19, were actively infected with it, or had recovered from it provided the deeply sampled blood TCRbeta repertoires that made up the dataset. The repertoires were made available in a free public database intended to serve as a resource for research on the immune response to SARS-CoV-2. Samples came from the ongoing ImmuneRACE study (first 160 participants) plus 1,254 subjects from 6 global collaborators. Sample metadata almost always included a de-identified subject ID, COVID-19 status, age in years and sex. Where HLA class I and class II types were available, the types were taken from metadata supplied by the sample provider, not from assay-based typing.

Trimming leaves V shorter by 3 bases and J shorter by 5 bases, with the junction holding 3 bases beyond the gene matches. CDR1 LGHNA and CDR2 YSLEER are derived from the germline V gene. There are 14 amino acids in the CDR3, from cysteine to phenylalanine inclusive. Only the CDR3 part of the read is kept: 42 bases, read in frame from the first base. Findings and caveats that apply to the study as a whole: Clinical and demographic metadata were provided uncurated, with the amount varying by source and participant.

TCRbeta CDR3 regions were amplified from genomic DNA by means of the immunoSEQ Assay, a bias-controlled multiplex PCR. Processing in the source paper ran as follows. Within the assay, amplification of reference gene primers was used to estimate how many nucleated cells each sample contained. To quantify the absolute abundance of each unique TCRbeta CDR3 rearrangement, sequence reads were collapsed and filtered. For each sample, productive Simpson clonality was calculated as the square root of Simpson's diversity index over productive rearrangements. What TCRdb holds here is the immuneACCESS table cut down to in-frame rearrangements. Part of the clones is not present; checked against another copy, under half of the missing clones reflect an unresolved V gene, and the others are unexplained. V and J calls and clone size are given by that table; D and trimming were obtained from the DNA. Across this sample there are approximately 230,000 clones, with roughly nine tenths seen only once. Approximately 3.3% of the sample rests with the top ten.

Each collaborating institution followed its own protocols to collect whole blood in K2EDTA tubes. For TCRbeta analysis, collaborators shipped samples in one of three forms: frozen whole blood, isolated PBMCs, or DNA extracted from either of those sample types. Details on this clone: The clone's antigen remains unknown. No base quality information exists; no much larger clone differs at one position.

Sequenced sample: peripheral blood. The clonotype comes from a man aged 18 to 29 with active or convalescent COVID-19. The V gene is TRBV4-3 and the J gene is TRBJ2-1; 8 middle bases align to TRBD2. The CDR3 sequence is CASSHILADNEQFF. The DNA sequence follows: TGCGCCAGCAGCCATATACTAGCGGACAATGAGCAGTTCTTC.